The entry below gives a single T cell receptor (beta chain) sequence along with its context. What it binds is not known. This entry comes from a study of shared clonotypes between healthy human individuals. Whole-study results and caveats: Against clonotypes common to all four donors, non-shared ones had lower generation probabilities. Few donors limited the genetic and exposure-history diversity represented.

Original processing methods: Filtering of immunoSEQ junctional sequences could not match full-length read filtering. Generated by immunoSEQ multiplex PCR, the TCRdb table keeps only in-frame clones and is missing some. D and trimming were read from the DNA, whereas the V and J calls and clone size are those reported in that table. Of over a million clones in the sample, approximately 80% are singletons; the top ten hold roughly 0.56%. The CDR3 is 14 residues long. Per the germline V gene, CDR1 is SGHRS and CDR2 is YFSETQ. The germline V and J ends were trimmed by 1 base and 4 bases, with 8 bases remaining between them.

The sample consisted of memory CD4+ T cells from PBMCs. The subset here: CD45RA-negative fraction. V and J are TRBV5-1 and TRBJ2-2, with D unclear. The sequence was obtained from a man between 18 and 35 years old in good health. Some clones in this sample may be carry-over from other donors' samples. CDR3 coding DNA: TGCGCCAGCAGCTTGACCCACAGCACCGGGGAGCTGTTTTTT. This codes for CASSLTHSTGELFF.